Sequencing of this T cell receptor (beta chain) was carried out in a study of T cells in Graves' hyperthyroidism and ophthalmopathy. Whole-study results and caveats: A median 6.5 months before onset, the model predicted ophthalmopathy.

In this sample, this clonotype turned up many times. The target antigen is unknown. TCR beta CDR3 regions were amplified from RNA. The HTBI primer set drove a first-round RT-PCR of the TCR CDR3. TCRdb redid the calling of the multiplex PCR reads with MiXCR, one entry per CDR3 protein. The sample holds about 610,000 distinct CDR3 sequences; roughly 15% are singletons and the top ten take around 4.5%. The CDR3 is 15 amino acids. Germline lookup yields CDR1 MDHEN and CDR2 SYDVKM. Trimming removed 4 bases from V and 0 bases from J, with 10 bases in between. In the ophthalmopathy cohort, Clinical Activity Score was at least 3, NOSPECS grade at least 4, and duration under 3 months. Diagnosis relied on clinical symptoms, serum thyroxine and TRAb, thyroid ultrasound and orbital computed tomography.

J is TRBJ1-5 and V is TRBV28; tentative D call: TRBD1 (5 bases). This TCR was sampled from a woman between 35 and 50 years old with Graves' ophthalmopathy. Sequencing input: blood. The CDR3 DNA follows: TGTGCCAGCAGTTGGGGAGGGGATAGCAATCAGCCCCAGCATTTT. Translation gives CASSWGGDSNQPQHF.